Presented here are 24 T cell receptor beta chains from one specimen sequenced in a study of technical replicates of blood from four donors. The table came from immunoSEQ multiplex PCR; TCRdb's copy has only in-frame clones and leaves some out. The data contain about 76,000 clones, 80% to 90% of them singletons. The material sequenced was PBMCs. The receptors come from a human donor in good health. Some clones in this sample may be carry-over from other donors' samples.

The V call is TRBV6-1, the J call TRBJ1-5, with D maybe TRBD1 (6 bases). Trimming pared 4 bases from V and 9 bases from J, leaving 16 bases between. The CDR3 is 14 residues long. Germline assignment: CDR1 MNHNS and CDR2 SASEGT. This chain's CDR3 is CASSAGQNNGPQHF. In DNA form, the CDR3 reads TGTGCCAGCAGTGCCGGACAGAATAATGGGCCCCAGCATTTT.

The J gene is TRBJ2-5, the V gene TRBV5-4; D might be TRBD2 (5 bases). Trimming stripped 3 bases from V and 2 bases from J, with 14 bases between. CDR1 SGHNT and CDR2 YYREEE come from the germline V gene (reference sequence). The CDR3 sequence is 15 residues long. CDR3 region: CASSSGPAAQETQYF. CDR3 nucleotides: TGTGCCAGCAGCTCCGGGCCAGCGGCACAAGAGACCCAGTACTTC.

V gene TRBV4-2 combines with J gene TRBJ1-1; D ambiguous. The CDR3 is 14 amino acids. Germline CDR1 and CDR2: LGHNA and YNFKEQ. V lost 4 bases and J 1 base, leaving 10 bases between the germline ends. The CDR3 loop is CASSPDTANTEAFF. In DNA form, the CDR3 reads TGTGCCAGCAGCCCCGACACGGCGAACACTGAAGCTTTCTTT.

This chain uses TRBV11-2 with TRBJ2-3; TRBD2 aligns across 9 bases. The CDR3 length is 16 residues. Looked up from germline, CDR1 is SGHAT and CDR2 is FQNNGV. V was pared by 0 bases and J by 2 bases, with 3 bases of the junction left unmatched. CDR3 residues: CASSLDGGGDTDTQYF. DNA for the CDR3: TGTGCCAGCAGCTTAGATGGCGGGGGGGACACAGATACGCAGTATTTT.

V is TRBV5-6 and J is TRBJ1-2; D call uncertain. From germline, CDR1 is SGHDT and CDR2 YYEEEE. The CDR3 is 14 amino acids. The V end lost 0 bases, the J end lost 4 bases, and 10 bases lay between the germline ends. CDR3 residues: CASSLEPGSYGYTF. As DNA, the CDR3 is TGTGCCAGCAGCTTGGAGCCAGGATCCTATGGCTACACCTTC.

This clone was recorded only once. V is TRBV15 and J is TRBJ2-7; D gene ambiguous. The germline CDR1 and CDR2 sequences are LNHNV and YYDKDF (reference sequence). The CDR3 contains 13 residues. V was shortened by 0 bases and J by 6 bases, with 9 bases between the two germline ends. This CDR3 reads CATSRDRFGEQYF. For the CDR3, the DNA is TGTGCCACCAGCAGAGATCGGTTTGGCGAGCAGTACTTC.

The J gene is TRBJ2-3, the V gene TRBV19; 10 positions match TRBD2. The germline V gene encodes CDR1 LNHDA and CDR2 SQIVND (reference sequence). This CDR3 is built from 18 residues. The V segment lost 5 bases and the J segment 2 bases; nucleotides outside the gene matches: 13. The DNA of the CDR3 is TGTGCCAGTAGTCCCCGATGGGTAGCGGGGGGACTCACAGATACGCAGTATTTT. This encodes CASSPRWVAGGLTDTQYF.

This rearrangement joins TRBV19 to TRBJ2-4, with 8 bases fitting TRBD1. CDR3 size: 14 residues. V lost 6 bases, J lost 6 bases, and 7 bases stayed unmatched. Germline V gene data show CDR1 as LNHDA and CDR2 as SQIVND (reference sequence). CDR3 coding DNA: TGTGCCAGTAGCCGAACCGGACAGGGAAACATTCAGTACTTC. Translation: CASSRTGQGNIQYF.

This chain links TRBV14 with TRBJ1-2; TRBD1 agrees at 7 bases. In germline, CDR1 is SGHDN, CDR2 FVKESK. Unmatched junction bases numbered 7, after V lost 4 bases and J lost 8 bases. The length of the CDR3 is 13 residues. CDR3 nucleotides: TGTGCCAGCAGCCGCGACAGGGCCTTGGGCTACACCTTC. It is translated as CASSRDRALGYTF.

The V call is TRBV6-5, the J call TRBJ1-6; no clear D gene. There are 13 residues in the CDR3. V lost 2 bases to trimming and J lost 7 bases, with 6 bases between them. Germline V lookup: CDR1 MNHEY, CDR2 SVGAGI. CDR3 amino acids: CASSYLVNSPLHF. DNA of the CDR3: TGTGCCAGCAGTTACCTTGTGAATTCACCCCTCCACTTT.

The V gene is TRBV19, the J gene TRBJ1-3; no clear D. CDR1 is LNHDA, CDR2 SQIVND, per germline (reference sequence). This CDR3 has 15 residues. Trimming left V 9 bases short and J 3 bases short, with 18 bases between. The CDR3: CASHTTAYGGNTIYF. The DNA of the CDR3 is TGTGCCAGCCACACAACAGCATACGGTGGAAACACCATATATTTT.

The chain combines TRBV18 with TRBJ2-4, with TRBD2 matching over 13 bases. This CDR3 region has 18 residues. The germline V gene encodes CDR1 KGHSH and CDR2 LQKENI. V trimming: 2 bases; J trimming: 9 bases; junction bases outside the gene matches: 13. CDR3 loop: CASSPIPTTSGGVVIQYF. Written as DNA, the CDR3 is TGTGCCAGCTCACCAATCCCGACAACTAGCGGGGGGGTGGTCATTCAGTACTTC.

The chain's CDR3 is CASSQTEVSSYNSPLHF. CDR3 DNA: TGCGCCAGCAGCCAGACCGAGGTTAGCTCCTATAATTCACCCCTCCACTTT. The gene calls are TRBV4-3 and TRBJ1-6; D not certain. In germline, CDR1 is LGHNA, CDR2 YSLEER. The CDR3 runs to 17 residues. The V gene lost 3 bases and the J gene lost 0 bases, with 12 bases spanning the gap.

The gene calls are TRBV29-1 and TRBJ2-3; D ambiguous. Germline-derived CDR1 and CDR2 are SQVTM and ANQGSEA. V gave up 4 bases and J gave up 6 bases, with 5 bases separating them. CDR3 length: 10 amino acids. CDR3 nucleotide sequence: TGCAGCGTTGTCGGTGATACGCAGTATTTT. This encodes CSVVGDTQYF.

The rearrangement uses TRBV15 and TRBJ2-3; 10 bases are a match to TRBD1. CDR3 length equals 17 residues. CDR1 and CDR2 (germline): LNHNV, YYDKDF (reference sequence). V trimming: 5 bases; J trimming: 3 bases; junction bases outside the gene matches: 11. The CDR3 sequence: CATSPRRDRGRTDTQYF. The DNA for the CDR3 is TGTGCCACCAGCCCGCGCCGGGACAGGGGTCGGACAGATACGCAGTATTTT.

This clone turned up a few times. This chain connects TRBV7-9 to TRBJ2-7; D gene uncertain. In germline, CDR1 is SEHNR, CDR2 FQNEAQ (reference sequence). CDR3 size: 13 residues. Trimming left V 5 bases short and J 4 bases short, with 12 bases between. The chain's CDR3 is CASSISDSYEQYF. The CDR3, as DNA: TGTGCCAGCAGCATTAGTGACTCGTACGAGCAGTACTTC.

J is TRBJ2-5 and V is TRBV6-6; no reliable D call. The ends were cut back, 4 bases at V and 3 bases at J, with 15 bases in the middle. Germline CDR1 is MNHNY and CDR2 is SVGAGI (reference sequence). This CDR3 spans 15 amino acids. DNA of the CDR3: TGTGCCAGCAGTTCCCCCGGCAGACTTAAAGAGACCCAGTACTTC. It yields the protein CASSSPGRLKETQYF.

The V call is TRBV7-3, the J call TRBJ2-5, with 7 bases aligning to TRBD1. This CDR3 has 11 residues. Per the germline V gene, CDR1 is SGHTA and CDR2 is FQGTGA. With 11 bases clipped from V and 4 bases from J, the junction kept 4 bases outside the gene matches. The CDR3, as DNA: TGTGCCGAACAGGGGAGAGAGACCCAGTACTTC. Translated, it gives CAEQGRETQYF.

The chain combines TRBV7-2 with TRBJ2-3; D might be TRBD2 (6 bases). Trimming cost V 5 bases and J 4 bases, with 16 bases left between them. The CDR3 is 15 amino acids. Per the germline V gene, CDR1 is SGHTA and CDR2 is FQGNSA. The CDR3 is CASSLPVREADTQYF. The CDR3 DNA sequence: TGTGCCAGCAGCCTCCCTGTCAGGGAGGCAGATACGCAGTATTTT. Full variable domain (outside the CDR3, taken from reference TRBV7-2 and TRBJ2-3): GAGVSQSPSNKVTEKGKDVELRCDPISGHTALYWYRQSLGQGLEFLIYFQGNSAPDKSGLPSDRFSAERTGGSVSTLTIQRTQQEDSAVYLCASSLPVREADTQYFGPGTRLTVL.

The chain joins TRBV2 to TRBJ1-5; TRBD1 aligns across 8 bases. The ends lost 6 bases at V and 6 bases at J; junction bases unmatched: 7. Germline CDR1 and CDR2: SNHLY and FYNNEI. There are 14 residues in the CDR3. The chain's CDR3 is CASSRQGSAQPQHF. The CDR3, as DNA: TGTGCCAGCAGCCGACAGGGGAGCGCTCAGCCCCAGCATTTT.

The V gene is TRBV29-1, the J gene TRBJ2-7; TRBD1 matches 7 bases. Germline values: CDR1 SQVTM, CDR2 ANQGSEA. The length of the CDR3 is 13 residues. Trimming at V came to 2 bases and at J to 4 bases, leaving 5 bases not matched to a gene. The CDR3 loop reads CSVEMGQRYEQYF. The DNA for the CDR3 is TGCAGCGTTGAAATGGGACAGCGGTACGAGCAGTACTTC.

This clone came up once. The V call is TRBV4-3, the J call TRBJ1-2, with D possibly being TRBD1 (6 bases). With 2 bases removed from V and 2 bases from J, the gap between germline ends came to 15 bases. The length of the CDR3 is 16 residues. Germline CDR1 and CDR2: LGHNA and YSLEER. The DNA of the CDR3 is TGCGCCAGCAGCCAATACGACAGGCATGAAAACTATGGCTACACCTTC. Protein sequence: CASSQYDRHENYGYTF.

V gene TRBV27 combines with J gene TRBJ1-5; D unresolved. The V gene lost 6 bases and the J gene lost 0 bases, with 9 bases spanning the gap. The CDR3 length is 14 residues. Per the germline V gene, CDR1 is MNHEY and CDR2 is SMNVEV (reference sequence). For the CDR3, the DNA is TGTGCCAGCAGCAGGATTTTTAGCAATCAGCCCCAGCATTTT. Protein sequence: CASSRIFSNQPQHF.

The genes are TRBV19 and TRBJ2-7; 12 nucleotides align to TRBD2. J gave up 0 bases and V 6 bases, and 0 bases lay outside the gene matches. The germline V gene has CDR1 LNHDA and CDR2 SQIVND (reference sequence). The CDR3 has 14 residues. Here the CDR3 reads CASRTSGSSYEQYF. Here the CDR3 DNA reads TGTGCCAGTAGGACTAGCGGGAGCTCCTACGAGCAGTACTTC.